These 6 T cell receptor beta chains were sequenced from one sample in a study of T-cell memory formation after mild COVID-19. MiXCR, applied by TCRdb to the 5' RACE reads, yields one record per CDR3 protein. The sample consists of tens of thousands of distinct CDR3 sequences, roughly 7.2% of them appearing once. Sequences were obtained from PBMCs or a T cell subset sorted from them (not recorded which). These TCRs come from a man younger than 35 who had mild COVID-19 (a few samples of this study predate the infection). Cell type and time point are not known.

Only a few counts were recorded for this clonotype. The genes are TRBV5-5 and TRBJ1-5, with 7 bases fitting TRBD1. V lost 2 bases to trimming and J lost 11 bases; unmatched junction nucleotides: 7. The CDR3 totals 13 residues. Per germline, CDR1 SGHKS and CDR2 YYEKEE (reference sequence). The CDR3 loop is CASSFESGTAQHF. Written as DNA, the CDR3 is TGTGCCAGCAGCTTTGAGTCCGGGACAGCCCAGCATTTT.

This chain joins TRBV10-3 and TRBJ1-1; no clear D. The ends were cut back, 10 bases at V and 0 bases at J, with 12 bases in the middle. This CDR3 comprises 13 residues. Germline V gene data show CDR1 as ENHRY and CDR2 as SYGVKD. The CDR3 bases are TGTGCCAGTAATGACAACCTGAACACTGAAGCTTTCTTT. Amino acid sequence: CASNDNLNTEAFF.

This clonotype is judged medium-sized. This chain uses TRBV4-1 with TRBJ1-2; the D gene is possibly TRBD1 (5 bases). The V gene's germline CDR1 is MGHRA and CDR2 YSYEKL. There are 13 residues in the CDR3. V was shortened by 3 bases and J by 6 bases, with 11 bases between the two germline ends. The CDR3 spells CASSQKWGDGYTF. CDR3 sequence (DNA): TGCGCCAGCAGCCAGAAATGGGGGGATGGCTACACCTTC.

A few counts support this clonotype. The chain links TRBV30 to TRBJ1-3; no clear D gene. The CDR3 sequence is 13 residues long. The V end was cut by 5 bases, the J end by 0 bases, with 8 bases between. Germline CDR1 and CDR2: GTSNPN and SVGIG (reference sequence). The CDR3 region has the DNA TGTGCCTGGGAGGTCAGCTCTGGAAACACCATATATTTT. Protein: CAWEVSSGNTIYF.

This clonotype has only a few counts. V and J are TRBV7-8 and TRBJ1-2, with 9 nucleotides matching TRBD1. This CDR3 is built from 16 residues. Unmatched junction bases numbered 12, after V lost 6 bases and J lost 4 bases. The germline gives CDR1 SGHVS, CDR2 FQNEAQ. CDR3 region: CASSLGRDRAGYGYTF. The CDR3 bases are TGTGCCAGCAGTCTCGGTCGGGACAGGGCTGGCTATGGCTACACCTTC.

The chain links TRBV5-1 to TRBJ2-2; tentatively, D is TRBD2 (5 bases). CDR3 length: 16 residues. Trimming left V 3 bases short and J 4 bases short, with 16 bases between. CDR1 is SGHRS and CDR2 is YFSETQ in the germline V gene. CDR3 DNA: TGCGCCAGCAGCTCCGGCGGGCCCTCTATCACCGGGGAGCTGTTTTTT. This encodes CASSSGGPSITGELFF.